The clone carrying this T cell receptor (beta chain) was observed a few times. This sample is part of a study of T cell responses to AZD1222 COVID-19 vaccine. Data came from immunoSEQ multiplex PCR; TCRdb stores just in-frame clones and leaves some out. The top ten hold 20% to 25% of the sample, which has roughly 49,000 clones, around 80% seen once. The length of the CDR3 is 16 residues. The V and J ends lost 0 bases and 4 bases, in that order; junction bases with no gene match: 6. Germline values: CDR1 LGHNA, CDR2 YNFKEQ. The origin of this receptor is an adult in good health. The sample consisted of peripheral blood, taken on day 0 of MenACWY control vaccination. This rearrangement joins TRBV4-2 to TRBJ2-1, with 7 bases matching TRBD2. CDR3 coding DNA: TGTGCCAGCAGCCAAGAAGGAACTAGCGTGTACAATGAGCAGTTCTTC. It codes for CASSQEGTSVYNEQFF.